This entry is about one T cell receptor delta chain. There is no known antigen for this receptor. This sequence is one base from a far larger clone and is likely a read error. Other DNA sequences of this sample code for an identical CDR3. Libraries were constructed by RT-PCR. To generate TCR cDNA, RNA from PBMC was reverse transcribed using SuperScript II together with primers specific for the gamma chain and the delta chain. The cDNA was purified with AMPure XP beads, then amplified and indexed with Illumina adapters using the Nextera XT Index Kit. Sequencing of the gammadelta TCR libraries was done on an Illumina MiSeq using a V2 300-cycle kit. The study's own analysis went as follows. Using MiXCR v2.1.12, CDR3 sequences were assembled, and reads were mapped onto D, J and V genes obtained from GenBank. VDJtools v1.2.1 was used to carry out repertoire analyses of the CDR3 clonotypes. The public reads were reprocessed by TCRdb using CATT, and rows of matching DNA were later combined. TCRdb, not the authors, supplied the V and J calls. In this sample the table shows 550 to 800 delta-chain clones, about 54% of which occur a single time. The top ten clones comprise around 30% of the sample.

The data originate from a study of delta chains in infants with herpesvirus infections (dated 2023 in TCRdb). Study-level background: To characterize gammadelta T cell responses to primary cytomegalovirus (CMV) infection, researchers prospectively followed a birth cohort of Ugandan infants starting at birth. Using PBMC, gammadelta TCRs were sequenced for approximately 18 CMV-infected infants, one of whom was congenitally infected, and for about 8 CMV-uninfected infants who had enough sample available. In infants who were infected with CMV after birth, the study searched for a public fetal Vdelta1/Vgamma8 gammadelta TCR clonotype. Infant blood samples fell into approximate age groups of 1.5, 4, 8 and 12 months. The previously published Belgian fetal and cord blood gammadelta TCR data were not generated in this cohort and were added only for comparison. The full study reports these points: The public Vdelta1 clonotype was detected in about 20% of the 18 CMV-infected infants, namely three infected postnatally before 120 days of age and the congenitally infected infant. Public-clonotype frequency among Vdelta1 cells appeared to correlate inversely with age at infection and decayed rapidly, seemingly not persisting beyond around 9 weeks. In CMV-uninfected infants, the public clonotype might still exist at levels below the detection limit. A small sample size and the lack of race- or environment-matched controls were noted by the authors, because CMV is acquired by nearly all Ugandans before adulthood. Detection of the public clonotype was limited to the first time point after infection, and the public clonotype was not found in uninfected infants or in infants infected after 120 days.

From the germline V gene, CDR1 is GEAIGNYY and CDR2 is EKD. Trimming accounts for 3 bases at V and 3 bases at J, while the number of junction bases matched to no gene is 4. Measured from the cysteine to the phenylalanine, the CDR3 is 15 residues long. The retained sequence is limited to the CDR3, 45 bases, with the frame set at the first base. Infants were enrolled after their mothers, pregnant women receiving prenatal care in Kampala, Uganda, were recruited, and documentation of maternal HIV status was required. Home visits to families took place weekly, and collection of infant clinical information, oral swabs and peripheral blood began at 6 weeks of age and was repeated every 4 months after that. After blood was collected in heparin tubes, PBMC were isolated using Ficoll-Paque density gradient centrifugation and then cryopreserved.

This clonotype originated in a human donor who was a Ugandan infant, either HIV-exposed or HIV-unexposed (not recorded which). This specimen consisted of peripheral blood, obtained at time point 4 of longitudinal follow-up. Rearrangement joined TRDV2 to TRDJ1, and 12 junction bases match TRDD3. The bases read TGTGCCTGTGACCTGCTGGGGGATACGGCCGATAAACTCATCTTT. It codes for CACDLLGDTADKLIF.